This T cell receptor (beta chain) was profiled in a study of response to subunit inactivated influenza vaccine. Points from the study as a whole: Few additional T cells are recruited per seasonal influenza vaccination, authors suggested.

MiXCR, applied by TCRdb to the RT-PCR reads, yields one record per CDR3 protein. The data contain around 320,000 distinct CDR3 sequences, over 20% of them seen just once; the ten biggest clones take up about 9.4%. The CDR3 loop spans 14 amino acids. Germline CDR1 is SGHTA and CDR2 is FQGNSA. V shed 6 bases and J shed 0 bases, with 10 bases lying between them. About this clonotype itself: What it binds is not known.

The material was PBMCs from blood, obtained less than 22 months after vaccination. This receptor was obtained from a man aged 45 to 70 who received an inactivated influenza vaccine. The chain employs TRBV7-2 and TRBJ2-3; D not resolved. In DNA, the CDR3 is TGTGCCAGCAGACGGCGCCACAGCACAGATACGCAGTATTTT. Its translation: CASRRRHSTDTQYF.